These 16 T cell receptor beta chains came from one sample sequenced in a study of T cells after posttransplantation cyclophosphamide. The protocol was immunoSEQ multiplex PCR, while the TCRdb copy is restricted to in-frame clones and leaves out a portion. The repertoire includes roughly 17,000 clones, 77% of them detected once, and approximately 30% sits in the top ten. Treatment was busulfan-fludarabine conditioning, a marrow graft, and cyclophosphamide on days +3 and +4. Sample: CD8+ T cells sorted from PBMCs, taken about 1,900 days after a stem cell transplant with posttransplant cyclophosphamide. These receptor sequences come from a female patient in her 40s who received an allogeneic stem cell transplant from a related donor, was CMV-positive, and had no GVHD. The T cells may come from the graft donor.

In this sample, this clone turned up a few times. The chain uses TRBV18 and TRBJ2-7; the D gene is possibly TRBD1 (5 bases). Looked up from germline, CDR1 is KGHSH and CDR2 is LQKENI. This CDR3 is built from 15 residues. V lost 2 bases and J lost 5, with 16 bases in between. This CDR3 reads CASSPISRERNEQYF. The CDR3 nucleotides read TGTGCCAGCTCACCAATATCCAGGGAACGGAACGAGCAGTACTTC.

This clone was counted between two and nine times. The gene calls are TRBV11-2 and TRBJ2-1, with 8 bases lining up with TRBD1. The CDR3 is made up of 15 amino acids. Germline trimming cut 3 bases from V and 10 bases from J; bases unmatched to any gene: 11. Per the germline V gene, CDR1 is SGHAT and CDR2 is FQNNGV. CDR3 DNA sequence: TGTGCCAGCAGCTTCGGACAGGGTCCTCTCAGGGAGCAGTTCTTC. It yields the protein CASSFGQGPLREQFF.

This clone was recorded only once. This chain links TRBV27 with TRBJ1-6; D not resolved. Germline V gene lookup returns CDR1 MNHEY and CDR2 SMNVEV (reference sequence). This CDR3 has 13 residues. V was clipped by 4 bases and J by 7 bases, with 8 bases between them. The CDR3 coding sequence is TGTGCCAGCAGTTCCCAGGTGAATTCACCCCTCCACTTT. As protein: CASSSQVNSPLHF.

The CDR3 spells CASSSLGPTDTQYF. CDR3 nucleotides: TGTGCCAGCAGCTCTCTGGGCCCCACAGATACGCAGTATTTT. The chain has TRBV11-2 and TRBJ2-3, with unresolved D. The CDR3 contains 14 residues. V was clipped by 4 bases and J by 2 bases, with 10 bases between them. CDR1 is SGHAT, CDR2 FQNNGV, per germline.

The gene calls are TRBV4-2 and TRBJ1-1, with a possible D match to TRBD1 (5 bases). In germline, CDR1 is LGHNA, CDR2 YNFKEQ. CDR3 length: 18 residues. V was trimmed by 0 bases and J by 3 bases, leaving 20 bases between them. Here the CDR3 reads CASSQEWGREEEYTEAFF. DNA of the CDR3: TGTGCCAGCAGCCAAGAGTGGGGCAGGGAAGAGGAGTACACTGAAGCTTTCTTT.

This chain joins TRBV4-1 and TRBJ2-3, with TRBD2 matching 11 bases. This CDR3 comprises 15 residues. Germline assignment: CDR1 MGHRA and CDR2 YSYEKL. The V segment lost 4 bases and the J segment 6 bases; nucleotides outside the gene matches: 6. CDR3 residues: CASSPIAGGPDTQYF. DNA for the CDR3: TGCGCCAGCAGCCCAATAGCGGGGGGGCCGGATACGCAGTATTTT.

The chain combines TRBV7-3 with TRBJ2-2; 7 positions match TRBD1. V was clipped by 5 bases and J by 5 bases; unmatched bases: 5. CDR3 length: 14 amino acids. Germline V gene lookup returns CDR1 SGHTA and CDR2 FQGTGA. The CDR3 bases are TGTGCCAGCAGCCGTCGACAGGGAACCGGGGAGCTGTTTTTT. This sequence encodes CASSRRQGTGELFF. The full variable domain, its missing parts supplied by reference TRBV7-3 and TRBJ2-2, is GAGVSQTPSNKVTEKGKYVELRCDPISGHTALYWYRQSLGQGPEFLIYFQGTGAADDSGLPNDRFFAVRPEGSVSTLKIQRTERGDSAVYLCASSRRQGTGELFFGEGSRLTVL.

CDR3 bases: TGTGCCAGCAGCTTCGTTCTGGGGGGGCAAGAGACCCAGTACTTC. Its protein is CASSFVLGGQETQYF. V and J are TRBV7-9 and TRBJ2-5, with 7 bases that match TRBD2. This CDR3 region has 15 residues. Germline V gives CDR1 SEHNR, CDR2 FQNEAQ (reference sequence). V gave up 3 bases and J gave up 2 bases; unmatched junction bases: 6.

V and J are TRBV11-3 and TRBJ2-1, with 10 bases aligning to TRBD1. Germline V lookup: CDR1 SGHNT, CDR2 YENEEA. This CDR3 is built from 17 residues. J lost 0 bases, V lost 1 base, and 3 bases had no gene match. CDR3 loop: CASSLGDRGSSYNEQFF. The CDR3 DNA reads as TGTGCCAGCAGCTTAGGGGACAGGGGAAGCTCCTACAATGAGCAGTTCTTC.

The chain uses TRBV7-2 and TRBJ2-1, with D tentatively TRBD2 (6 bases). The V gene lost 8 bases and the J gene lost 6 bases, with 11 bases spanning the gap. Germline CDR1 and CDR2: SGHTA and FQGNSA. The CDR3 consists of 12 residues. The CDR3, as DNA: TGTGCCAGCGGCGGGGTGGGCAATGAGCAGTTCTTC. As protein: CASGGVGNEQFF.

The rearrangement joins TRBV5-6 to TRBJ2-1, with 11 bases matching TRBD2. The CDR3 has 17 residues. With 3 bases clipped from V and 9 bases from J, the junction kept 14 bases outside the gene matches. Germline-derived CDR1 and CDR2 are SGHDT and YYEEEE. This CDR3 reads CASSSIPSGGPSSEQFF. CDR3 nucleotides: TGTGCCAGCAGCTCAATTCCTAGCGGGGGGCCCTCTAGTGAGCAGTTCTTC.

The chain carries TRBV4-1 and TRBJ2-3; tentatively, D is TRBD1 (6 bases). The germline CDR1 and CDR2 sequences are MGHRA and YSYEKL. This CDR3 is 14 amino acids long. V lost 4 bases to trimming and J lost 4 bases, with 12 bases between them. Written as DNA, the CDR3 is TGCGCCAGCAGCCTGGGGACAAACGCAGATACGCAGTATTTT. Translation: CASSLGTNADTQYF.

The chain combines TRBV5-6 with TRBJ2-3; 8 bases are shared with TRBD2. The V gene end was trimmed by 0 bases and the J gene end by 4 bases; junction bases not matched to a gene: 7. The CDR3 loop spans 16 amino acids. From germline, CDR1 is SGHDT and CDR2 YYEEEE. CDR3 DNA sequence: TGTGCCAGCAGCTTGGGTCGGGGGGGCTGGGCAGATACGCAGTATTTT. Translating gives CASSLGRGGWADTQYF. Complete variable domain (other parts from reference TRBV5-6 and TRBJ2-3): DAGVTQSPTHLIKTRGQQVTLRCSPKSGHDTVSWYQQALGQGPQFIFQYYEEEERQRGNFPDRFSGHQFPNYSSELNVNALLLGDSALYLCASSLGRGGWADTQYFGPGTRLTVL.

This chain connects TRBV6-5 to TRBJ1-2; the D gene is possibly TRBD1 (5 bases). The CDR3 is 13 amino acids. V was trimmed by 4 bases and J by 5 bases, leaving 11 bases between them. The germline V gene encodes CDR1 MNHEY and CDR2 SVGAGI. This CDR3 reads CASSSQETYGYTF. For the CDR3, the DNA is TGTGCCAGCAGTTCACAGGAGACGTATGGCTACACCTTC.

The genes are TRBV27 and TRBJ1-1; D gene uncertain. V was shortened by 6 bases and J by 4 bases, with 12 bases between the two germline ends. Germline lookup yields CDR1 MNHEY and CDR2 SMNVEV (reference sequence). The CDR3 is 13 amino acids. Here the CDR3 DNA reads TGTGCCAGCAGCCGTCGGGTTGGCACTGAAGCTTTCTTT. Translation: CASSRRVGTEAFF.

J is TRBJ2-1 and V is TRBV6-5, with 9 bases matching TRBD2. V was clipped by 2 bases and J by 8 bases; unmatched bases: 1. CDR1 and CDR2 from the germline V gene are MNHEY and SVGAGI. CDR3 size: 13 residues. In DNA, the CDR3 is TGTGCCAGCAGTTACGGCGGGGGGGATGAGCAGTTCTTC. It encodes CASSYGGGDEQFF.